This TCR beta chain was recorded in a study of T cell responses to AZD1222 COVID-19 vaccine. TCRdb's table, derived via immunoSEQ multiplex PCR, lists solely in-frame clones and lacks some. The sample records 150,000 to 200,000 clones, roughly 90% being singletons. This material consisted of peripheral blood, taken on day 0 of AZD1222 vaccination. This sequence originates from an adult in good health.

For the CDR3, the DNA is TGTGCCAGCAGCTTTTTGTCCCCCAATGAAAAACTGTTTTTT. Translating it yields CASSFLSPNEKLFF. The V gene is TRBV7-2, the J gene TRBJ1-4, with D hard to call. V was clipped by 3 bases and J by 5 bases, with 10 bases between them. CDR1 is SGHTA, CDR2 FQGNSA, per germline. The CDR3 length is 14 residues.